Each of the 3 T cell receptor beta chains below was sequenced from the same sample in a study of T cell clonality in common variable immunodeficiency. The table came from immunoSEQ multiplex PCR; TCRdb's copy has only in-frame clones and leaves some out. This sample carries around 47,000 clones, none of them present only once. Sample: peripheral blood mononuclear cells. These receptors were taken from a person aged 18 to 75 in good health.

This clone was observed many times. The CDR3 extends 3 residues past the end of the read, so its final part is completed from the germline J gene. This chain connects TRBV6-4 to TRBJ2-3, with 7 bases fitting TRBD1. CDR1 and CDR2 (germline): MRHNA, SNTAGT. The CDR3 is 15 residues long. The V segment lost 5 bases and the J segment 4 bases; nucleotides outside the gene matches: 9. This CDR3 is CASSTTGDAPDTQYF. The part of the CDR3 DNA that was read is TGTGCCAGCAGTACCACAGGGGACGCGCCAGATACG.

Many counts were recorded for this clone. The chain's CDR3 is CASSPGGDGTDTQYF. CDR3 DNA (partial): TGTGCCAGCAGCCCCGGGGGAGACGGCACAGATACG. The J gene is TRBJ2-3, the V gene TRBV7-3, with D maybe TRBD2 (6 bases). The read is 3 residues too short to cover the CDR3 end, so that end is filled in from the germline J gene. V gave up 5 bases and J gave up 1 base, with 13 bases separating them. Germline loops: CDR1 SGHTA, CDR2 FQGTGA. The CDR3 covers 15 residues.

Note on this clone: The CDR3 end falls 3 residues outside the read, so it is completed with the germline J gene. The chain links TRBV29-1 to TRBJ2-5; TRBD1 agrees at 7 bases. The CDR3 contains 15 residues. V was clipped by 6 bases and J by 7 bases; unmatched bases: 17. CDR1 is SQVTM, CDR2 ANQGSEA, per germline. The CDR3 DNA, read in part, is TGCAGCGTGACCCTCGACAGGGTCCCCTCCGGGACC. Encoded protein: CSVTLDRVPSGT. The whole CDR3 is CSVTLDRVPSGTQYF.